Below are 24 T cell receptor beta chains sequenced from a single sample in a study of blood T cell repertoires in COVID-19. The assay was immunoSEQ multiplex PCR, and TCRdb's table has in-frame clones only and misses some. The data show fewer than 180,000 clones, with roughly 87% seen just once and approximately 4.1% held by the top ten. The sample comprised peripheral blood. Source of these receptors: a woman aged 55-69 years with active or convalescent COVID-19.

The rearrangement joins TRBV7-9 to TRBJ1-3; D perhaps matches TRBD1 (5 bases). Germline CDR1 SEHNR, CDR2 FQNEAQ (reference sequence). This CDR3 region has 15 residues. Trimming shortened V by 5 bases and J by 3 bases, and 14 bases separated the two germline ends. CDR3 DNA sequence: TGTGCCAGCAGCGTTTTCCAGGGAAGTGGAAACACCATATATTTT. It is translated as CASSVFQGSGNTIYF.

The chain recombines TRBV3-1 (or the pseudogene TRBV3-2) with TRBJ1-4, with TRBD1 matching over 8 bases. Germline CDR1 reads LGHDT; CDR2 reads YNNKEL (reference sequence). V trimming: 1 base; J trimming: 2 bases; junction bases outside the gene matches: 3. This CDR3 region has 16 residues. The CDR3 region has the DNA TGTGCCAGCAGCCAAGGACAGGGGAACACTAATGAAAAACTGTTTTTT. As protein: CASSQGQGNTNEKLFF.

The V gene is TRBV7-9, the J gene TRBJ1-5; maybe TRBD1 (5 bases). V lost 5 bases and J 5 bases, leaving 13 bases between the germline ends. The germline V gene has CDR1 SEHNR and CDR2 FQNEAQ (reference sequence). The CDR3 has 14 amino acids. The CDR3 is CASSPQGRDQPQHF. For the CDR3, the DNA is TGTGCCAGCAGCCCCCAGGGTCGGGATCAGCCCCAGCATTTT.

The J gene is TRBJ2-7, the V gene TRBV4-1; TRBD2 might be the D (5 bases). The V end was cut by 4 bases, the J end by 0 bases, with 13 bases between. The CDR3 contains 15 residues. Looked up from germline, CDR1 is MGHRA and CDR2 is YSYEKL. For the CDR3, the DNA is TGCGCCAGCAGCCCCGGGGTGTCGTACTCCTACGAGCAGTACTTC. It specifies CASSPGVSYSYEQYF.

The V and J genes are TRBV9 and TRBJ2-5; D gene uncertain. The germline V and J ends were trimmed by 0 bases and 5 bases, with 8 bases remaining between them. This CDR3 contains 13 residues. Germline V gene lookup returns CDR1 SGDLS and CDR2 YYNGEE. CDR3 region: CASSVAPRETQYF. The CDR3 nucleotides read TGTGCCAGCAGCGTAGCCCCCCGGGAGACCCAGTACTTC.

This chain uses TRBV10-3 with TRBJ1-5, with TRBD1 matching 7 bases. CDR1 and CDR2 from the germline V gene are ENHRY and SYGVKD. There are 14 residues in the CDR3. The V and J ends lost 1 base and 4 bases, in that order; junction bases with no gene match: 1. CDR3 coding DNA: TGTGCCATCAGTGAGTGGGGACAGAATCAGCCCCAGCATTTT. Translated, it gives CAISEWGQNQPQHF.

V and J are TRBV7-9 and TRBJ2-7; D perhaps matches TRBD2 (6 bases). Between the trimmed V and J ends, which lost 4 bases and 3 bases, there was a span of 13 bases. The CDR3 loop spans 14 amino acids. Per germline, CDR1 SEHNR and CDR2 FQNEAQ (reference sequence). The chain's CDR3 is CASSWDGGLYEQYF. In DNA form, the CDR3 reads TGTGCCAGCAGCTGGGACGGGGGACTCTACGAGCAGTACTTC.

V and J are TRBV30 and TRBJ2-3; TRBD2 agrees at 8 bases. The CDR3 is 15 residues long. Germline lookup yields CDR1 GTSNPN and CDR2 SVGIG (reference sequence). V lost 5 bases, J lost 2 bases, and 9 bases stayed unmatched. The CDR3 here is CAWGAGGGVTDTQYF. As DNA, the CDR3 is TGTGCCTGGGGGGCGGGAGGAGGGGTCACAGATACGCAGTATTTT. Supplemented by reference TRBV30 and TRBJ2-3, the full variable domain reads SQTIHQWPATLVQPVGSPLSLECTVEGTSNPNLYWYRQAAGRGLQLLFYSVGIGQISSEVPQNLSASRPQDRQFILSSKKLLLSDSGFYLCAWGAGGGVTDTQYFGPGTRLTVL.

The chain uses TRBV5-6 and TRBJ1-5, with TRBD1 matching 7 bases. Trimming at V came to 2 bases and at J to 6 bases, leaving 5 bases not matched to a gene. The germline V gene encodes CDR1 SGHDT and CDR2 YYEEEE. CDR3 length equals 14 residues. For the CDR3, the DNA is TGTGCCAGCAGCTTCGGAGGGGGCGGTCAGCCCCAGCATTTT. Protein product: CASSFGGGGQPQHF. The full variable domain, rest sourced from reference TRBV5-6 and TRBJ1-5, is DAGVTQSPTHLIKTRGQQVTLRCSPKSGHDTVSWYQQALGQGPQFIFQYYEEEERQRGNFPDRFSGHQFPNYSSELNVNALLLGDSALYLCASSFGGGGQPQHFGDGTRLSIL.

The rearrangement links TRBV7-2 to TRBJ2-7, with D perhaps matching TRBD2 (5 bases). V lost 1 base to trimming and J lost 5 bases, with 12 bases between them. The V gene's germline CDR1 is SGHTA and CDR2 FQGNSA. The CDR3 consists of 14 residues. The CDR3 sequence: CASSLVPGSNEQYF. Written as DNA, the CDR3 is TGTGCCAGCAGCTTAGTTCCGGGGTCCAACGAGCAGTACTTC. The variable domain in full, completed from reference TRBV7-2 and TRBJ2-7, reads GAGVSQSPSNKVTEKGKDVELRCDPISGHTALYWYRQSLGQGLEFLIYFQGNSAPDKSGLPSDRFSAERTGGSVSTLTIQRTQQEDSAVYLCASSLVPGSNEQYFGPGTRLTVT.

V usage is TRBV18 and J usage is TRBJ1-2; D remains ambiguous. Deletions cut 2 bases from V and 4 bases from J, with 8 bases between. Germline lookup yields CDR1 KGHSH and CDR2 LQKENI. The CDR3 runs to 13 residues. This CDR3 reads CASSPGNSYGYTF. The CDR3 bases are TGTGCCAGCTCACCAGGAAACAGCTATGGCTACACCTTC.

CDR3 residues: CASSLTSGVGSYNEQFF. As DNA, the CDR3 is TGTGCCAGCTCACTCACATCAGGCGTGGGCTCCTACAATGAGCAGTTCTTC. The rearrangement uses TRBV18 and TRBJ2-1; D call uncertain. Per the germline V gene, CDR1 is KGHSH and CDR2 is LQKENI. The CDR3 length is 17 residues. Trimming took 4 bases from V and 0 from J, leaving 16 bases between them.

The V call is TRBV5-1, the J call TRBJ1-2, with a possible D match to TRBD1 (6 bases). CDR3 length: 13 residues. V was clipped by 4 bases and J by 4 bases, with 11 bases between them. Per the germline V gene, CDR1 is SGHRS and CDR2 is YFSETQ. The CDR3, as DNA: TGCGCCAGCAGCCCAGGACAGACCTATGGCTACACCTTC. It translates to CASSPGQTYGYTF.

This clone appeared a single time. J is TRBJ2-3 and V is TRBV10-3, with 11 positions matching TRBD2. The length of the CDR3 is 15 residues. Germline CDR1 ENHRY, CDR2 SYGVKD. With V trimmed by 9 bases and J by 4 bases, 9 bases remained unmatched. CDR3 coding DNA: TGTGCCATAAAATCTAGCGGGGGGTCCGCAGATACGCAGTATTTT. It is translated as CAIKSSGGSADTQYF.

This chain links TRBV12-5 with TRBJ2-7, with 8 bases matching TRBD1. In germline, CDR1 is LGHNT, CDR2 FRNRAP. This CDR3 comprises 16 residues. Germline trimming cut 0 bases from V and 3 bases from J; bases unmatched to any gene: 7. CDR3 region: CASGLVHDRGYYEQYF. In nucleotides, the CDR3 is TGTGCTAGTGGTTTGGTACACGACAGGGGTTACTACGAGCAGTACTTC.

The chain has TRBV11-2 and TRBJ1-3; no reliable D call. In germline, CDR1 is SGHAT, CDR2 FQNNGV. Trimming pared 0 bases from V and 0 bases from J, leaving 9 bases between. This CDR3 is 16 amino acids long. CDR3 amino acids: CASSLEVRLSGNTIYF. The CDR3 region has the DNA TGTGCCAGCAGCTTAGAGGTCCGACTCTCTGGAAACACCATATATTTT.

As DNA, the CDR3 is TGCGCCAGCAGCCAAGAACTAGCGGGGGGGCGGGAGCAGTACTTC. Amino acids: CASSQELAGGREQYF. The chain uses TRBV4-3 and TRBJ2-7; 13 bases agree with TRBD2. Germline V gene data show CDR1 as LGHNA and CDR2 as YSLEER. V shed 0 bases and J 7 bases; nucleotides not matched to a gene: 3. The CDR3 is 15 residues long.

In nucleotides, the CDR3 is TGTGCCACCAGCAGAGAACTCTCTGGAAACACCATATATTTT. It specifies CATSRELSGNTIYF. This chain joins TRBV15 and TRBJ1-3; no reliable D call. The CDR3 extends over 14 amino acids. V was pared by 0 bases and J by 0 bases, with 3 bases between. CDR1 is LNHNV and CDR2 is YYDKDF in the germline V gene (reference sequence).

Here the CDR3 reads CASSSTWEDGYTF. CDR3 in DNA: TGTGCCAGCAGCTCGACCTGGGAGGATGGCTACACCTTC. The rearrangement uses TRBV6-5 and TRBJ1-2; D is unresolved. The CDR3 is made up of 13 amino acids. Trimming pared 6 bases from V and 6 bases from J, leaving 14 bases between. Germline lookup yields CDR1 MNHEY and CDR2 SVGAGI.

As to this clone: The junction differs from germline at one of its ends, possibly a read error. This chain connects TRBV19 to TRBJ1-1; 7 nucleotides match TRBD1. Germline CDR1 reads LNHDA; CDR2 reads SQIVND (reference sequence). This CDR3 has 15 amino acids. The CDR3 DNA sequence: TGTGCCAGTAGTTTAGAGGGACAGCGTAACACTGAAGCTTTCTTT. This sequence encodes CASSLEGQRNTEAFF. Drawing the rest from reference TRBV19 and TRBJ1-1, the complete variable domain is DGGITQSPKYLFRKEGQNVTLSCEQNLNHDAMYWYRQDPGQGLRLIYYSQIVNDFQKGDIAEGYSVSREKKESFPLTVTSAQKNPTAFYLCASSLEGQRNTEAFFGQGTRLTVV.

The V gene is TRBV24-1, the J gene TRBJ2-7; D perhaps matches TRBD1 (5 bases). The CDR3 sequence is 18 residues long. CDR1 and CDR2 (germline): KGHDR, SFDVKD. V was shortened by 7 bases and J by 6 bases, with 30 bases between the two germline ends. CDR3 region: CATRGRVRLGRPTSEQYF. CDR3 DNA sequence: TGTGCCACCAGGGGAAGGGTCAGACTGGGGCGGCCGACGTCCGAGCAGTACTTC.

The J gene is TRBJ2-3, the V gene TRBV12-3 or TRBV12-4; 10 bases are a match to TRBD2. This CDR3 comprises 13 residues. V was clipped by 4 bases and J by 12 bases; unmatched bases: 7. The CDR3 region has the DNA TGTGCCAGCAGTTCGGCTAGCGGGGGTAGTCAGTATTTT. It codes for CASSSASGGSQYF.

DNA of the CDR3: TGTGCCAGCAGCTTAGGTTTTCGGGGTGGTGGCGAGCAGTTCTTC. It codes for CASSLGFRGGGEQFF. V gene TRBV7-2 combines with J gene TRBJ2-1; a possible D gene is TRBD2 (5 bases). CDR3 size: 15 residues. V was cut by 1 base and J by 10 bases, with 17 bases left in between. Germline assignment: CDR1 SGHTA and CDR2 FQGNSA.

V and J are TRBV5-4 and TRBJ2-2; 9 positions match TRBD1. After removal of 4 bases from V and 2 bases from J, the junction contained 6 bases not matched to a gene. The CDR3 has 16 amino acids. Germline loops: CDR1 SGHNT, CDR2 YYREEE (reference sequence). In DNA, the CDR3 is TGTGCCAGCAGCCGACCGGGACAGGGTAACACCGGGGAGCTGTTTTTT. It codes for CASSRPGQGNTGELFF.